These T cell receptor beta chains were read from a single sample in a study of cytomegalovirus exposure and HLA in healthy donors. Some clones are missing from TCRdb's copy, which holds only in-frame ones; the method was immunoSEQ multiplex PCR. Among 150,000 to 200,000 clones listed, 55% to 70% were seen once. The specimen sequenced was PBMCs. These receptors all come from a woman aged 40-49 years in good health and CMV-seropositive. Both conserved end residues are part of each CDR3. D genes are given only for firm matches. Not every row has a clone size; where given, it reads once, few, many or a size class.

clone size: .
J gene: TRBJ2-5
V gene: TRBV2
D gene: .
CDR3 DNA: TGTGCCAGCAGTGAAGGGAGGGAGACCCAGTACTTC
CDR3 protein: CASSEGRETQYF

clone size: few
J gene: TRBJ1-1
V gene: TRBV10-3
D gene: .
CDR3 DNA: TGTGCCATCAGTGAGGGCGAAGAGGGTGGCACTGAAGCTTTCTTT
CDR3 protein: CAISEGEEGGTEAFF

clone size: few
J gene: TRBJ2-7
V gene: TRBV29-1
D gene: .
CDR3 DNA: TGCAGCGTTGATGAATGGAGAACTCCTGGGGAGCAGTACTTC
CDR3 protein: CSVDEWRTPGEQYF

clone size: .
J gene: TRBJ1-1
V gene: TRBV28
D gene: TRBD1
CDR3 DNA: TGTGCCAGCAGTGCAATAGGGACAGGGGGCACGAGCACTGAAGCTTTCTTT
CDR3 protein: CASSAIGTGGTSTEAFF

clone size: once
J gene: TRBJ1-5
V gene: TRBV4-1
D gene: .
CDR3 DNA: TGCGCCAGCAGCCCCCGGGGAGGGGCGTTGGGCAATCAGCCCCAGAATTTT
CDR3 protein: CASSPRGGALGNQPQNF

clone size: .
J gene: TRBJ1-3
V gene: TRBV7-8
D gene: TRBD1
CDR3 DNA: TGTGCCAGCAGCTTAGCGACGGGGACAGCGCCGAGGACCACCATATATTTT
CDR3 protein: CASSLATGTAPRTTIYF

clone size: .
J gene: TRBJ1-5
V gene: TRBV6-6
D gene: .
CDR3 DNA: TGTGCCAGCTCTATACAGGGTTTAGTGAGCAATCAGCCCCAGCATTTT
CDR3 protein: CASSIQGLVSNQPQHF

clone size: .
J gene: TRBJ1-1
V gene: TRBV19
D gene: .
CDR3 DNA: TGTGCCAGTAGTATAGGCCACACGAACACTGAAGCTTTCTTT
CDR3 protein: CASSIGHTNTEAFF

clone size: once
J gene: TRBJ1-1
V gene: TRBV7-2
D gene: TRBD1
CDR3 DNA: TGTGCCAGCAGCGCCGGACAGGGGGACACTGAAGCTTTCTTT
CDR3 protein: CASSAGQGDTEAFF

clone size: .
J gene: TRBJ1-1
V gene: TRBV7-2
D gene: .
CDR3 DNA: TGTGCCAGCAGCTTAGTACAGGGCTGGTCTGAAGCTTTCTTT
CDR3 protein: CASSLVQGWSEAFF

clone size: few
J gene: TRBJ1-2
V gene: TRBV2
D gene: .
CDR3 DNA: TGTGCCAGCAGTCTCGAAGCTCAGGGGCTCGGCTACCCCTTC
CDR3 protein: CASSLEAQGLGYPF

clone size: .
J gene: TRBJ2-1
V gene: TRBV12-5
D gene: TRBD2
CDR3 DNA: TGTGCTAGTGGTTTGTATCCGGGGACTAGCTCCTACAATGAGCAGTTCTTC
CDR3 protein: CASGLYPGTSSYNEQFF

clone size: few
J gene: TRBJ1-2
V gene: TRBV10-3
D gene: TRBD1
CDR3 DNA: TGTGCCATCAGTAACACAGGGGACTATGGCTACACCTTC
CDR3 protein: CAISNTGDYGYTF

clone size: .
J gene: TRBJ1-2
V gene: TRBV5-4
D gene: .
CDR3 DNA: TGTGCCAGCAGCTTGGATTACAGGGAAGCGAATGGCTACACCTTC
CDR3 protein: CASSLDYREANGYTF

clone size: .
J gene: TRBJ1-1
V gene: TRBV28
D gene: TRBD1
CDR3 DNA: TGTGCCAGCAGTCTTAACAGGGGAGGAAGCACTGAAGCTTTCTTT
CDR3 protein: CASSLNRGGSTEAFF

clone size: .
J gene: TRBJ1-1
V gene: TRBV19
D gene: TRBD1
CDR3 DNA: TGTGCCAGTAGTCCTGACAGGGGCCTGAACACTGAAGCTTTCTTT
CDR3 protein: CASSPDRGLNTEAFF

clone size: .
J gene: TRBJ2-3
V gene: TRBV9
D gene: .
CDR3 DNA: TGTGCCAGCAGCGTAGCTGCAGGCCAGGGGACAGATACGCAGTATTTT
CDR3 protein: CASSVAAGQGTDTQYF

clone size: .
J gene: TRBJ2-7
V gene: TRBV4-3
D gene: .
CDR3 DNA: TGCGCCAGCAACCACGAGAGGGACACCTCCTACGAGCAGTACTTC
CDR3 protein: CASNHERDTSYEQYF

clone size: few
J gene: TRBJ2-3
V gene: TRBV9
D gene: .
CDR3 DNA: TGTGCCAGCAGCGTAGCTCCCGCGGATTCTAGCACAGATACGCAGTATTTT
CDR3 protein: CASSVAPADSSTDTQYF

clone size: .
J gene: TRBJ2-1
V gene: TRBV6-5
D gene: .
CDR3 DNA: TGTGCCAGCAGCCCACACTATAACAATGAGCAGTTCTTC
CDR3 protein: CASSPHYNNEQFF

clone size: .
J gene: TRBJ1-1
V gene: TRBV4-3
D gene: .
CDR3 DNA: TGCGCCAGCAGCCAAGGACAGAACACTGAAGCTTTCTTT
CDR3 protein: CASSQGQNTEAFF

clone size: .
J gene: TRBJ1-5
V gene: TRBV19
D gene: .
CDR3 DNA: TGTGCCAGTAGTATAGCCGGGGGGAATCAGCCCCAGCATTTT
CDR3 protein: CASSIAGGNQPQHF

clone size: .
J gene: TRBJ1-2
V gene: TRBV27
D gene: TRBD1
CDR3 DNA: TGTGCCAGCAGTTTATCCCCAGGGGGCAGCTATGGCTACCCCTTC
CDR3 protein: CASSLSPGGSYGYPF

clone size: .
J gene: TRBJ2-4
V gene: TRBV4-3
D gene: .
CDR3 DNA: TGCGCCAGCAGCCAACGGCGTTCGAAGGGGGTTGGCAAAAACATTCAGTACTTC
CDR3 protein: CASSQRRSKGVGKNIQYF

clone size: .
J gene: TRBJ1-1
V gene: TRBV19
D gene: .
CDR3 DNA: TGTGCCAGTAGGAGCCGGGCCGAGGGAATGAACACTGAAGCTTTCTTT
CDR3 protein: CASRSRAEGMNTEAFF

clone size: .
J gene: TRBJ2-7
V gene: TRBV28
D gene: .
CDR3 DNA: TGTGCCAGCAGTTTTGGCGGGGTCTCCTACGAGCAGTACTTC
CDR3 protein: CASSFGGVSYEQYF

clone size: .
J gene: TRBJ2-7
V gene: TRBV6-5
D gene: .
CDR3 DNA: TGTGCCAGCAGTTACGACAGCTCCTACGAGCAGTACTTC
CDR3 protein: CASSYDSSYEQYF

clone size: .
J gene: TRBJ2-3
V gene: TRBV6-4
D gene: .
CDR3 DNA: TGTGCCAGCAGTGACCAGGGGACAGATACGCAGTATTTT
CDR3 protein: CASSDQGTDTQYF

clone size: .
J gene: TRBJ2-5
V gene: TRBV5-8
D gene: TRBD2
CDR3 DNA: TGTGCCAGCAGGCTAGCGGGAGGTGGAGAGACCCAGTACTTC
CDR3 protein: CASRLAGGGETQYF

clone size: few
J gene: TRBJ2-7
V gene: TRBV6-5
D gene: .
CDR3 DNA: TGTGCCAGCAGTTCTAATACAGGGACCGAGCAGTACTTC
CDR3 protein: CASSSNTGTEQYF

clone size: .
J gene: TRBJ2-1
V gene: TRBV5-6
D gene: TRBD2
CDR3 DNA: TGTGCCAGCAGCTACGGGACTACCACATGGAATGAGCAGTTCTTC
CDR3 protein: CASSYGTTTWNEQFF

clone size: few
J gene: TRBJ1-5
V gene: TRBV9
D gene: .
CDR3 DNA: TGTGCCAGCAGCGTAGGGCCAGGGGAAGCCGCCAATCAGCCCCAGCATTTT
CDR3 protein: CASSVGPGEAANQPQHF

clone size: few
J gene: TRBJ2-5
V gene: TRBV18
D gene: .
CDR3 DNA: TGTGCCAGCTCACCGGCAGTCCAAGAGACCCAGTACTTC
CDR3 protein: CASSPAVQETQYF

clone size: .
J gene: TRBJ2-7
V gene: TRBV4-3
D gene: .
CDR3 DNA: TGCGCCAGCAGCCAAGTCAGCGCCTCCTACGAGCAGTACTTC
CDR3 protein: CASSQVSASYEQYF

clone size: few
J gene: TRBJ1-3
V gene: TRBV9
D gene: .
CDR3 DNA: TGTGCCAGCAGCGCCTACCCCGGGGGGGAGAGTACTGGAAACACCATATATTTT
CDR3 protein: CASSAYPGGESTGNTIYF

clone size: .
J gene: TRBJ2-1
V gene: TRBV27
D gene: TRBD2
CDR3 DNA: TGTGCCAGCAGTTTAGTGGCTAGCGGGAGCAATGAGCAGTTCTTC
CDR3 protein: CASSLVASGSNEQFF

clone size: .
J gene: TRBJ2-1
V gene: TRBV28
D gene: TRBD1
CDR3 DNA: TGTGCCAGCAGTTCCCCGACAGGGCAGGGGAACAATGAGCAGTTCTTC
CDR3 protein: CASSSPTGQGNNEQFF

clone size: .
J gene: TRBJ1-1
V gene: TRBV11-1
D gene: .
CDR3 DNA: TGTGCCAGCAGCTTAGTAGACACAACTGAAGCTTTCTTT
CDR3 protein: CASSLVDTTEAFF

clone size: .
J gene: TRBJ1-4
V gene: TRBV25-1
D gene: .
CDR3 DNA: TGTGCCAGCAGTGAATATGGCCCAACTAATGAAAAACTGTTTTTT
CDR3 protein: CASSEYGPTNEKLFF

clone size: .
J gene: TRBJ1-3
V gene: TRBV9
D gene: TRBD1
CDR3 DNA: TGTGCCAGCAGCGGCGACAGGGGGCTAGTTGGAAACACCATATATTTT
CDR3 protein: CASSGDRGLVGNTIYF

clone size: .
J gene: TRBJ1-1
V gene: TRBV14
D gene: .
CDR3 DNA: TGTGCCACCGGAGCGGAGATTGAAGCTTTCTTT
CDR3 protein: CATGAEIEAFF

clone size: .
J gene: TRBJ2-1
V gene: TRBV28
D gene: TRBD2
CDR3 DNA: TGTGCCAGCAGTTTGCTAGCGGCCTACAATGAGCAGTTCTTC
CDR3 protein: CASSLLAAYNEQFF

clone size: .
J gene: TRBJ2-1
V gene: TRBV4-2
D gene: .
CDR3 DNA: TGTGCCAGCAGCCCTTTCCACAACAATGAGCAGTTCTTC
CDR3 protein: CASSPFHNNEQFF

clone size: .
J gene: TRBJ2-3
V gene: TRBV4-1
D gene: TRBD2
CDR3 DNA: TGCGCCAGCAGCCTGAGGAGGCTAGCGGGAATGGCGGGGGGGGTAGATACGCAGTATTTT
CDR3 protein: CASSLRRLAGMAGGVDTQYF

clone size: few
J gene: TRBJ2-5
V gene: TRBV9
D gene: TRBD2
CDR3 DNA: TGTGCCAGCGCGAGCGGGAGGGCTGAGACCCAGTACTTC
CDR3 protein: CASASGRAETQYF

clone size: .
J gene: TRBJ2-7
V gene: TRBV5-1
D gene: TRBD1
CDR3 DNA: TGCGCCAGCAGCTGGACCACAGGGGATAACTACGAGCAGTACTTC
CDR3 protein: CASSWTTGDNYEQYF

clone size: .
J gene: TRBJ2-7
V gene: TRBV10-3
D gene: TRBD2
CDR3 DNA: TGTGCTTCGAGCGGGGGCCTCGAGTACGAGCAGCACTTC
CDR3 protein: CASSGGLEYEQHF

clone size: few
J gene: TRBJ1-1
V gene: TRBV5-1
D gene: .
CDR3 DNA: TGCGCCAGCAGCGGACAGACGGGGAACACTGAAGCTTTCTTT
CDR3 protein: CASSGQTGNTEAFF

clone size: .
J gene: TRBJ2-5
V gene: TRBV7-2
D gene: .
CDR3 DNA: TGTGCCAGCAGCGTAGGGGCAGGAGAGACCCAGTACTTC
CDR3 protein: CASSVGAGETQYF

clone size: once
J gene: TRBJ2-2
V gene: TRBV5-1
D gene: TRBD2
CDR3 DNA: TGCGCCAGCAGCGTGACTAGCGGGGGAATTCCTTCCAGCACCGGGGAGCTGTTTTTT
CDR3 protein: CASSVTSGGIPSSTGELFF